This T cell receptor (beta chain) was recorded in a study of T cells after posttransplantation cyclophosphamide. Study-wide results and caveats: Recipient CMV seropositivity and CMV reactivation strongly tracked TRB clonality. Donor-recipient repertoire similarity was low at 1-2 months, rising over year one.

TCRdb's copy holds only in-frame clones and misses some; the assay was immunoSEQ multiplex PCR. The data show some 12,000 clones, 85% to 95% seen once. The V and J ends lost 3 bases and 4 bases, in that order; junction bases with no gene match: 7. The CDR3 sequence is 15 residues long. Germline loops: CDR1 SGHNT, CDR2 YYREEE (reference sequence). Turning to this clone: The antigen is not known.

V gene TRBV5-4 combines with J gene TRBJ1-2, with TRBD1 matching 9 bases. Source material: naive CD8+ T cells sorted from PBMCs. This receptor was taken from a man aged 30 to 39 in good health and a related stem cell transplant donor. The DNA of the CDR3 is TGTGCCAGCAGCTCAATGACAGGGGGGAGCTATGGCTACACCTTC. Protein sequence: CASSSMTGGSYGYTF. The variable domain in full, with the rest retrieved from reference TRBV5-4 and TRBJ1-2, is ETGVTQSPTHLIKTRGQQVTLRCSSQSGHNTVSWYQQALGQGPQFIFQYYREEENGRGNFPPRFSGLQFPNYSSELNVNALELDDSALYLCASSSMTGGSYGYTFGSGTRLTVV.